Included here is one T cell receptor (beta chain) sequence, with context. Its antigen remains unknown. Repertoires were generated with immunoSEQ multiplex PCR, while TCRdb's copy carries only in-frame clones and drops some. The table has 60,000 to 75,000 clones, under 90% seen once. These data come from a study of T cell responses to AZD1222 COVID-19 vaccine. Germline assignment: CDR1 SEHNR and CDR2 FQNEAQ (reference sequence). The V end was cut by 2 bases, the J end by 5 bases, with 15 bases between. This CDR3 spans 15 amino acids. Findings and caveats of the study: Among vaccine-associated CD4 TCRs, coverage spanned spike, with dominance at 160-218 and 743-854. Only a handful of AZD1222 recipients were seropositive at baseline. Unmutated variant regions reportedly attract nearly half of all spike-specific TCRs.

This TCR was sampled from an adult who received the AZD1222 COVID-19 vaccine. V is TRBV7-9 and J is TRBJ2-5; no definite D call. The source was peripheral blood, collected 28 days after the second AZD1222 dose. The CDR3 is CASSLSIGLVETQYF. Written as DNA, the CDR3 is TGTGCCAGCAGCTTATCTATCGGCTTGGTGGAGACCCAGTACTTC.